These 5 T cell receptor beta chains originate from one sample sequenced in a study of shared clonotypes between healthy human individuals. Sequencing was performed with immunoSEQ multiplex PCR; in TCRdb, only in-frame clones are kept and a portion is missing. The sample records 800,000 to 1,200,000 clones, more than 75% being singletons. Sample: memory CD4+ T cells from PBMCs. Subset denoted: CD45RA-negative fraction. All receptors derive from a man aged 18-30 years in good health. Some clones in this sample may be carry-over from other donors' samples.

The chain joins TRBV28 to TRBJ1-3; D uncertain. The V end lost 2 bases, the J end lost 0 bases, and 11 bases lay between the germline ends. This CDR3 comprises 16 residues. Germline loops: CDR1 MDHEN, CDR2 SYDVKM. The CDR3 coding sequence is TGTGCCAGCAGTTTACTCACATACCGCTCTGGAAACACCATATATTTT. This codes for CASSLLTYRSGNTIYF.

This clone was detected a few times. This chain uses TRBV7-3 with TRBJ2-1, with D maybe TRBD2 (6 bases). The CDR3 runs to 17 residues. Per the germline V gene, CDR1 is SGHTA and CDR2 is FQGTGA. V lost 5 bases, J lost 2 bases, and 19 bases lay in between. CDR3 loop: CASSPIRDSPTYNEQFF. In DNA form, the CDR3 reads TGTGCCAGCAGCCCCATAAGGGACTCTCCTACCTACAATGAGCAGTTCTTC.

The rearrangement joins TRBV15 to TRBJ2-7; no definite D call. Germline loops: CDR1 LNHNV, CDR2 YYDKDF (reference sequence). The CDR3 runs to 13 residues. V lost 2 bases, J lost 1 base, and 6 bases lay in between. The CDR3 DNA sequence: TGTGCCACCAGCAGACAGGTTTCCTACGAGCAGTACTTC. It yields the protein CATSRQVSYEQYF.

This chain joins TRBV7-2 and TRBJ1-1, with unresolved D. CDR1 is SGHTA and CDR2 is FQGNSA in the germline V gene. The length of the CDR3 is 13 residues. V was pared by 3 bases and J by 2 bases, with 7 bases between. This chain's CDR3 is CASSFDGNTEAFF. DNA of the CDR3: TGTGCCAGCAGCTTCGATGGCAACACTGAAGCTTTCTTT. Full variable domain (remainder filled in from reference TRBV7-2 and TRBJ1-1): GAGVSQSPSNKVTEKGKDVELRCDPISGHTALYWYRQSLGQGLEFLIYFQGNSAPDKSGLPSDRFSAERTGGSVSTLTIQRTQQEDSAVYLCASSFDGNTEAFFGQGTRLTVV.

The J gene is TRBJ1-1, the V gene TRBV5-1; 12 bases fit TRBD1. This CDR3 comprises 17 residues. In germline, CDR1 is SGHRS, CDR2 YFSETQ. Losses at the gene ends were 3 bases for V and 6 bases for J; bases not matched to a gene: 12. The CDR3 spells CASSWAPGTGGAAEAFF. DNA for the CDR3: TGCGCCAGCAGCTGGGCCCCCGGGACAGGGGGCGCGGCTGAAGCTTTCTTT.